A selection of T cell receptor beta chains follows, all from one sample in a study of CD8 T cells in Susac syndrome. TCRdb reprocessed the immunoSEQ multiplex PCR reads with MiXCR, giving one entry per CDR3 protein. The repertoire holds 55,000 to 70,000 distinct CDR3 sequences, with roughly 94% as singletons. Specimen: CD8+ T cells from PBMCs. The origin of the receptors is a human donor in good health. Both conserved end residues are part of each CDR3. Fields, in order: V gene, J gene, CDR3 length, D gene, clone size, CDR3 protein, CDR3 DNA. A D gene is named only where the DNA matches it firmly. The size field is filled for only some rows; it gives once, few, many or a size class.

v_gene: TRBV14
j_gene: TRBJ2-3
len: 14
d_gene: .
abundance: few
CDR3aa: CASSQAGITDTQYF
CDR3nt: TGTGCCAGCAGCCAAGCCGGAATCACAGATACGCAGTATTTT

v_gene: TRBV29-1
j_gene: TRBJ2-1
len: 12
d_gene: .
abundance: .
CDR3aa: CTDADGNNEQFF
CDR3nt: TGCACAGATGCGGACGGGAACAATGAGCAGTTCTTC

v_gene: TRBV13
j_gene: TRBJ2-5
len: 16
d_gene: .
abundance: .
CDR3aa: CASSLRGSTIGETQYF
CDR3nt: TGTGCCAGCAGCCTCAGGGGATCCACGATCGGGGAGACCCAGTACTTC

v_gene: TRBV7-9
j_gene: TRBJ2-5
len: 13
d_gene: .
abundance: .
CDR3aa: CASSLAGKETQYF
CDR3nt: TGTGCCAGCAGCTTAGCGGGGAAAGAGACCCAGTACTTC

v_gene: TRBV29-1
j_gene: TRBJ2-1
len: 13
d_gene: .
abundance: .
CDR3aa: CSVKGGQDNEQFF
CDR3nt: TGCAGCGTTAAGGGGGGCCAGGACAATGAGCAGTTCTTC

v_gene: TRBV28
j_gene: TRBJ2-1
len: 16
d_gene: TRBD2
abundance: .
CDR3aa: CASSFPGTSGALEQFF
CDR3nt: TGTGCCAGCAGTTTTCCAGGGACTAGCGGGGCCCTCGAGCAGTTCTTC

v_gene: TRBV7-9
j_gene: TRBJ1-2
len: 16
d_gene: TRBD1
abundance: once
CDR3aa: CASSSGTGLSNYGYTF
CDR3nt: TGTGCCAGCAGCTCCGGGACAGGACTATCTAACTATGGCTACACCTTC

v_gene: TRBV12-3/TRBV12-4
j_gene: TRBJ1-5
len: 15
d_gene: .
abundance: .
CDR3aa: CASSLTGDVNQPQHF
CDR3nt: TGTGCCAGCAGTTTAACGGGGGATGTGAATCAGCCCCAGCATTTT

v_gene: TRBV27
j_gene: TRBJ1-2
len: 16
d_gene: TRBD1
abundance: .
CDR3aa: CASSVKRDRSNYGYTF
CDR3nt: TGTGCCAGCAGTGTGAAAAGGGACAGATCTAACTATGGCTACACCTTC

v_gene: TRBV7-3
j_gene: TRBJ1-6
len: 13
d_gene: .
abundance: .
CDR3aa: CASSNTMNSPLHF
CDR3nt: TGTGCCAGCAGCAACACGATGAATTCACCCCTCCACTTT

v_gene: TRBV5-4
j_gene: TRBJ1-1
len: 14
d_gene: .
abundance: .
CDR3aa: CASTGTAMNTEAFF
CDR3nt: TGTGCCAGCACTGGGACGGCTATGAACACTGAAGCTTTCTTT

v_gene: TRBV3-1
j_gene: TRBJ2-7
len: 15
d_gene: TRBD2
abundance: .
CDR3aa: CASSQDGSGMNEQYF
CDR3nt: TGTGCCAGCAGCCAAGATGGGAGCGGGATGAACGAGCAGTACTTC

v_gene: TRBV4-3
j_gene: TRBJ2-4
len: 16
d_gene: TRBD2
abundance: .
CDR3aa: CASSQGRGEPKNIQYF
CDR3nt: TGCGCCAGCAGCCAAGGGCGGGGGGAGCCCAAAAACATTCAGTACTTC